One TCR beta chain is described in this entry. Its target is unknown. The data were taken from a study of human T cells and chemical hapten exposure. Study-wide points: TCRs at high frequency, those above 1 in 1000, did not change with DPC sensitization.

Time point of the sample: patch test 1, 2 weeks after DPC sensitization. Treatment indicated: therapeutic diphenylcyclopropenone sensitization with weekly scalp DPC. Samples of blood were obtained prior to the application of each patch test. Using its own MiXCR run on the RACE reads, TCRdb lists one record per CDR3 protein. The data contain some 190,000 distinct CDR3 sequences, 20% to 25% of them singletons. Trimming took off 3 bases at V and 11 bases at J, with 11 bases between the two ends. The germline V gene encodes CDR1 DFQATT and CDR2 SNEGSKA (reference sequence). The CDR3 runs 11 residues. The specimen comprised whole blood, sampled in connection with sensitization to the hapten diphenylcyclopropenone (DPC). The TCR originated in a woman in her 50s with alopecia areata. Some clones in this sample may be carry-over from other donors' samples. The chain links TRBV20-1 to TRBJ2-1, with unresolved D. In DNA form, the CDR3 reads TGCAGTGCTAGTGTCGCCTCGAAGCAGTTCTTC. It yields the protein CSASVASKQFF.